This T cell receptor (beta chain) was recovered during a study of CD8+ T cells in alopecia areata (dated by TCRdb to 2016 to 2019). For the study in its entirety: Treated patients were enrolled in an open-label pilot trial of oral tofacitinib at 5 to 10 mg twice daily for moderate-to-severe alopecia areata. Tofacitinib was given for 6 to 18 months, followed by 6 months of follow-up off drug to assess delayed response and recurrence. Amplification of TCRbeta CDR3 regions was done by immunoSEQ multiplex PCR using 35 Vbeta forward primers and 13 Jbeta reverse primers. Disease severity in treated patients was measured with the SALT score, which quantifies the percentage of affected scalp surface area. In both human patients and the C3H/HeJ mouse model, the study applied high-throughput TCRbeta sequencing to look at T cell clonal expansion in alopecia areata. Scalp clonality was compared among normal scalp (n=4), patchy alopecia areata scalp (n=8), and alopecia totalis/universalis scalp (n=8). Tofacitinib-treated patients had biopsies at baseline and at 4 and 24 weeks of treatment, with a later scalp biopsy in several patients. RNA was obtained with the PAXgene miRNA kit for fixed scalp, the miRNeasy kit for PBMCs, and the RNeasy kit for mouse skin. In humans, TCRbeta sequencing was performed on scalp tissue and on sorted CD4+ and CD8+ peripheral blood T cells from healthy controls and from patients with patchy or totalis/universalis alopecia areata. The paper's findings and limits, for the study overall: Compared with normal scalp, lesional scalp, particularly in alopecia totalis/universalis, had higher clonality and more expanded CD8+ clones, which suggests antigenic drive. Tofacitinib significantly decreased scalp clonality and the number of expanded CD8+ clones among the top 100 scalp clones. Shared TCR sequences between patients were less evident than in mice, which may be partly attributable to HLA diversity in the patient population. Many expanded lesional clones were found to persist in scalp and blood during tofacitinib treatment, and relapse after treatment cessation may be partly explained by this persistence. Unlike mouse skin, where gammadelta T cells dominate, normal human skin contains resident alphabeta T cells that get sequenced too, which complicates analysis of the scalp TCR repertoire. The treated cohort was small, with a single nonresponder, so links between baseline CD8+ expansion and response need larger studies.

Points on this clone: What this receptor recognizes is not known. Base qualities are not provided; no much larger clone lies one nucleotide away.

Spanning cysteine to phenylalanine, the CDR3 consists of 14 amino acids. Only the CDR3 region is kept as DNA, spanning 42 bases read in frame from base 1. Trimming takes 5 bases from V and 0 bases from J, and the germline ends sit 10 bases apart. In the germline V gene, CDR1 corresponds to SGHTA and CDR2 to FQGNSA. This specimen's time point label, per the study, means: around 4 weeks on oral tofacitinib. The treatment or condition label here, explained by the study, means: oral pan-JAK inhibitor, 5-10 mg twice daily. Peripheral blood and lesional scalp punch biopsies were obtained from patients with alopecia areata. PBMCs were isolated by density centrifugation and stained for CD3, CD4 and CD8, after which CD4+ and CD8+ T cells were sorted on a FACSAria. The library relied on the immunoSEQ multiplex PCR assay. For TCR sequencing, RNA was extracted from every sample and reverse transcribed into cDNA to serve as template. SuperScript III was used to make first-strand cDNA, primed with a 2:1 mix of oligo-dT and random hexamers. A synthetic immune receptor repertoire was used to measure amplification bias, and any remaining bias was corrected computationally. The study's own analysis went as follows. Raw reads were preprocessed to remove errors, and CDR3 was defined according to IMGT conventions as the region from the conserved cysteine to phenylalanine. Clonality was computed by normalizing Shannon entropy by log2 of the number of productive unique TCRs and subtracting the result from 1. Whether each scalp clone was CD4 or CD8 was inferred by checking scalp TCRbeta sequences against the CD4 and CD8 repertoires from sorted blood. What TCRdb holds here is the immuneACCESS table cut down to in-frame rearrangements. Part of the clones is not present; checked against another copy, under half of the missing clones reflect an unresolved V gene, and the others are unexplained. Clone size and V and J calls were adopted from that table, with D and trimming inferred from the DNA. This sample is represented by 200,000 to 250,000 clones; roughly 64% of them were singletons. Around 4.3% of the sample goes to the ten largest clones.

This receptor was identified in a human donor with alopecia areata. The material was CD4+ T cells sorted from blood, obtained at week 4, from a patient treated with tofacitinib. The receptor chain draws on TRBV7-2 and TRBJ1-1; the D gene is perhaps TRBD1, from 5 matching bases. The CDR3 protein: CASSPGAVNTEAFF. The DNA sequence follows: TGTGCCAGCAGCCCCGGGGCGGTGAACACTGAAGCTTTCTTT. Full variable domain (CDR3 extended with the reference TRBV7-2 and TRBJ1-1 proteins): GAGVSQSPSNKVTEKGKDVELRCDPISGHTALYWYRQSLGQGLEFLIYFQGNSAPDKSGLPSDRFSAERTGGSVSTLTIQRTQQEDSAVYLCASSPGAVNTEAFFGQGTRLTVV.